This is a list of T cell receptor beta chains from one sample in a study of graft-versus-host responses after intestinal transplantation. Clones were read by immunoSEQ multiplex PCR, and TCRdb kept only the in-frame ones, dropping some. The data contain almost 55,000 clones, roughly 89% of them seen just once; the ten biggest clones take up roughly 5.5%. The material sequenced was PBMCs, taken 650 to 670 days after intestinal transplant. Receptors were obtained from a human patient who received an intestinal transplant, so some T cells may come from the graft donor. Each CDR3 is given with its conserved first and last residue. A D gene is named only where the DNA matches it firmly.

d_call	cdr3_length	v_call	cdr3_aa
.	15	TRBV19	CASSIPGLSGNTIYF
TRBD1	15	TRBV9	CASSVGDRSTDTQYF
.	17	TRBV4-1	CASSLPPAGTGNSPLHF
.	13	TRBV6-5	CASSPMLSQPQHF
.	15	TRBV18	CASSPQGVMNTEAFF
TRBD2	15	TRBV30	CAWSIGTSSYNEQFF
.	14	TRBV7-6	CASSPTHDGNTIYF
.	13	TRBV10-3	CAISGGRDQPQHF
.	14	TRBV27	CASSFLEGAGELFF
TRBD1	14	TRBV6-1	CASSDVGQGETQYF
.	16	TRBV7-8	CASSSLGFISGNTIYF
.	16	TRBV21-1	CASSTGAGTGNTEAFF
.	13	TRBV6-1	CASIRTGNTEAFF
TRBD2	16	TRBV6-1	CASSEGEDMGGDEQYF
.	12	TRBV14	CASSQTSSRLYF
TRBD1	13	TRBV2	CASSEGQNQPQHF
.	14	TRBV2	CASSTGSRVAGYTF
.	12	TRBV10-2	CASSEVQGGQYF
TRBD1	14	TRBV10-3	CAISDGQGESEQYF
TRBD1	16	TRBV10-3	CAISESRLTGGETQYF
.	12	TRBV14	CASSQGGGELFF
.	15	TRBV14	CASSQPGRRIETQYF
TRBD2	15	TRBV19	CASSKAGGPYNEQFF
TRBD1	15	TRBV10-2	CASSESPGTGDEAFF
.	16	TRBV7-8	CASSLVLGTTGNTIYF
.	18	TRBV21-1	CASSKCSLPGRGHYEQYF
.	17	TRBV18	CASSPPGPLPLQETQYF
.	15	TRBV7-3	CASSPDSSYNSPLHF
.	16	TRBV11-3	CASSRRGFFKDYGYTF
.	13	TRBV6-5	CASSYNRAEKLFF
TRBD2	14	TRBV5-6	CASSLSGGRSEQYF
TRBD1	16	TRBV18	CASSPRQGQALSPLHF
TRBD2	13	TRBV11-3	CASSSRSGGEQFF
TRBD2	14	TRBV19	CASSTGGAGYEQYF
.	13	TRBV5-6	CASSPGGFYGYTF
TRBD1	15	TRBV9	CASSIQGAHGNEQFF
.	15	TRBV5-1	CASSLDPYSNQPQHF
.	13	TRBV30	CAWRRTSNQPQHF
.	15	TRBV12-5	CASGLGQTAAGGYTF
.	15	TRBV13	CASSLYRRGDYGYTF
TRBD2	14	TRBV10-3	CATGLAGAYNEQFF